This passage covers 15 T cell receptor beta chains from one sample sequenced in a study of shared clonotypes between healthy human individuals. TCRdb's table, derived via immunoSEQ multiplex PCR, lists solely in-frame clones and lacks some. Among 2,500,000 or so clones listed, 93% were seen once. Sequencing was done on a sample of naive CD4+ T cells from PBMCs. Noted subset: CD45RA+ positively selected. These TCRs come from a man between 18 and 35 years old in good health. Some clones in this sample may be carry-over from other donors' samples.

The sample holds one count of this clone. Within the sample, other DNA sequences also encode this same CDR3. The genes are TRBV6-5 and TRBJ2-6, with unresolved D. The CDR3 extends over 15 amino acids. CDR1 and CDR2 (germline): MNHEY, SVGAGI. Trimming left V 5 bases short and J 1 base short, with 9 bases between. The CDR3 protein is CASSPGGSGANVLTF. CDR3 nucleotide sequence: TGTGCCAGCAGTCCGGGTGGTTCTGGGGCCAACGTCCTGACTTTC.

This clone was seen only once. V and J are TRBV7-6 and TRBJ1-1; D ambiguous. CDR3 length equals 13 residues. Trimming took 2 bases from V and 8 from J, leaving 12 bases between them. Germline CDR1 SGHVS, CDR2 FNYEAQ. The CDR3 nucleotides read TGTGCCAGCAGCTTAAACTCGCAGGCGGAAGCTTTCTTT. Its translation: CASSLNSQAEAFF.

V is TRBV30 and J is TRBJ2-3; 7 positions match TRBD2. CDR3 size: 15 residues. The J segment lost 0 bases and the V segment lost 3 bases, leaving 6 bases of the junction unmatched. In germline, CDR1 is GTSNPN, CDR2 SVGIG (reference sequence). The CDR3 protein is CAWRFAGLSTDTQYF. As DNA, the CDR3 is TGTGCCTGGAGGTTTGCGGGACTAAGCACAGATACGCAGTATTTT.

This chain links TRBV4-3 with TRBJ1-1, with TRBD1 as a possible D gene (5 bases). Germline CDR1 reads LGHNA; CDR2 reads YSLEER. V gave up 1 base and J gave up 7 bases, with 13 bases separating them. The CDR3 is made up of 14 amino acids. The CDR3 DNA reads as TGCGCCAGCAGCCAAGGCCCGGGGGGGATTGAAGCTTTCTTT. It specifies CASSQGPGGIEAFF.

The chain employs TRBV27 and TRBJ2-3; possibly TRBD2 for D (5 bases). CDR3 length: 16 residues. Germline V lookup: CDR1 MNHEY, CDR2 SMNVEV (reference sequence). Trimming cost V 4 bases and J 1 base, with 15 bases left between them. This CDR3 is CASSSDYLTRTDTQYF. The CDR3 DNA follows: TGTGCCAGCAGTTCCGACTACCTAACCCGCACAGATACGCAGTATTTT.

As to this clone: This CDR3 is also generated by other DNA sequences in the sample. V and J are TRBV18 and TRBJ1-4; D perhaps matches TRBD1 (5 bases). V dropped 2 bases and J dropped 4 bases, with 8 bases sitting between them. In germline, CDR1 is KGHSH, CDR2 LQKENI. The CDR3 runs 14 residues. The CDR3 DNA sequence: TGTGCCAGCTCACCAGGGACGGGTAATGAAAAACTGTTTTTT. Translation: CASSPGTGNEKLFF. Based on the CDR3 plus reference TRBV18 and TRBJ1-4, the full variable domain is NAGVMQNPRHLVRRRGQEARLRCSPMKGHSHVYWYRQLPEEGLKFMVYLQKENIIDESGMPKERFSAEFPKEGPSILRIQQVVRGDSAAYFCASSPGTGNEKLFFGSGTQLSVL.

V usage is TRBV10-1 and J usage is TRBJ2-1; D is uncertain. This CDR3 has 16 residues. Germline V gene lookup returns CDR1 WNHNN and CDR2 SYGVQD (reference sequence). V dropped 6 bases and J dropped 1 base, with 16 bases sitting between them. CDR3 in DNA: TGCGCCAGCAGCCCTTTGGGGTCCGAATCCTACAATGAGCAGTTCTTC. This sequence encodes CASSPLGSESYNEQFF.

The CDR3 sequence is CASSQGLTGGYEQYF. CDR3 sequence (DNA): TGCGCCAGCAGCCAAGGGCTCACAGGGGGCTACGAGCAGTACTTC. The chain is built from TRBV4-3 and TRBJ2-7; 8 bases agree with TRBD1. With 1 base clipped from V and 3 bases from J, the junction kept 5 bases outside the gene matches. The germline V gene encodes CDR1 LGHNA and CDR2 YSLEER. This CDR3 has 15 residues.

The chain joins TRBV2 to TRBJ2-2; D uncertain. The CDR3 runs 15 residues. Per the germline V gene, CDR1 is SNHLY and CDR2 is FYNNEI. V was shortened by 6 bases and J by 2 bases, with 13 bases between the two germline ends. This CDR3 reads CASRGLTTNTGELFF. The CDR3 nucleotides read TGTGCCAGCAGAGGGTTAACCACCAACACCGGGGAGCTGTTTTTT.

V is TRBV6-7 and J is TRBJ1-1; TRBD1 aligns across 7 bases. TRBV6-7 is reported as an ORF; its role is uncertain. The V and J ends lost 1 base and 1 base, in that order; junction bases with no gene match: 9. CDR3 size: 17 residues. The CDR3 sequence: CASSYFQRQGRNTEAFF. CDR3 DNA sequence: TGTGCCAGCAGTTACTTCCAGAGACAGGGCCGGAACACTGAAGCTTTCTTT.

This clone was detected only a few times. The V gene is TRBV2, the J gene TRBJ1-5; no firm D call. The CDR3 runs to 13 residues. The ends were cut back, 7 bases at V and 7 bases at J, with 14 bases in the middle. CDR1 is SNHLY and CDR2 is FYNNEI in the germline V gene. The CDR3 sequence is CASTSRLPQPQHF. CDR3 sequence (DNA): TGTGCCAGCACCTCGAGACTGCCCCAGCCCCAGCATTTT. The full variable domain, its missing parts supplied by reference TRBV2 and TRBJ1-5, is EPEVTQTPSHQVTQMGQEVILRCVPISNHLYFYWYRQILGQKVEFLVSFYNNEISEKSEIFDDQFSVERPDGSNFTLKIRSTKLEDSAMYFCASTSRLPQPQHFGDGTRLSIL.

The chain recombines TRBV7-2 with TRBJ2-3; 8 bases agree with TRBD2. The CDR3 contains 17 residues. V trimming: 1 base; J trimming: 2 bases; junction bases outside the gene matches: 8. CDR1 SGHTA and CDR2 FQGNSA come from the germline V gene. CDR3 protein: CASSLVRAGDHTDTQYF. CDR3 coding DNA: TGTGCCAGCAGCTTAGTTAGAGCGGGAGATCACACAGATACGCAGTATTTT. Full variable domain (rest looked up from reference TRBV7-2 and TRBJ2-3): GAGVSQSPSNKVTEKGKDVELRCDPISGHTALYWYRQSLGQGLEFLIYFQGNSAPDKSGLPSDRFSAERTGGSVSTLTIQRTQQEDSAVYLCASSLVRAGDHTDTQYFGPGTRLTVL.

V and J are TRBV2 and TRBJ2-4; a possible D gene is TRBD2 (6 bases). The CDR3 covers 14 residues. CDR1 and CDR2 from the germline V gene are SNHLY and FYNNEI. V was trimmed by 6 bases and J by 0 bases, leaving 9 bases between them. The CDR3 here is CASRGGLAKNIQYF. CDR3 DNA sequence: TGTGCCAGCAGGGGGGGTCTAGCCAAAAACATTCAGTACTTC.

Note on this clone: Other DNA variants within this sample encode the same CDR3. V gene TRBV28 combines with J gene TRBJ1-2; D gene ambiguous. CDR3 length: 12 amino acids. Trimming took 3 bases from V and 2 from J, leaving 4 bases between them. From germline, CDR1 is MDHEN and CDR2 SYDVKM. As DNA, the CDR3 is TGTGCCAGCAGTTTCCGGAACTATGGCTACACCTTC. Translated: CASSFRNYGYTF.

This clone came up a few times. CDR3 bases: TGTGCCAGCTCAACCGGGACAGACGAAGCTTTCTTT. This translates into CASSTGTDEAFF. This chain connects TRBV18 to TRBJ1-1; 7 bases are a match to TRBD1. V lost 5 bases to trimming and J lost 8 bases; unmatched junction nucleotides: 5. CDR3 length: 12 amino acids. The germline CDR1 and CDR2 sequences are KGHSH and LQKENI. Together with reference TRBV18 and TRBJ1-1, the CDR3 gives the full variable domain: NAGVMQNPRHLVRRRGQEARLRCSPMKGHSHVYWYRQLPEEGLKFMVYLQKENIIDESGMPKERFSAEFPKEGPSILRIQQVVRGDSAAYFCASSTGTDEAFFGQGTRLTVV.